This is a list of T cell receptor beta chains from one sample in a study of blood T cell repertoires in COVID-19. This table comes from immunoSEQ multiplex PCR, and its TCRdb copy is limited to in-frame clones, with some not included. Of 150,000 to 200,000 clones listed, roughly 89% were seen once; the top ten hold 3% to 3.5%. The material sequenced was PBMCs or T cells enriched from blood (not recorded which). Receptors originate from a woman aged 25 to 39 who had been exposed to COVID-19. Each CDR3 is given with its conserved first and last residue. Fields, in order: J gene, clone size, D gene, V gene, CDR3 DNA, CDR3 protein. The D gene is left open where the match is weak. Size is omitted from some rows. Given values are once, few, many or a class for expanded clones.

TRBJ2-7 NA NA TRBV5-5 TGTGCCAGCAGCTCAGGCTACGAGCAGTACTTC CASSSGYEQYF
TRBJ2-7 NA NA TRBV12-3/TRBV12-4 TGTGCCAGCCGAAAGGACAGCTACGAGCAGTACTTC CASRKDSYEQYF
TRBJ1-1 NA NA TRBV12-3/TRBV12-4 TGTGCCAGCAGTTGGCCCCGGGGAGCTGAAGCTTTCTTT CASSWPRGAEAFF
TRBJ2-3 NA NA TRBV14 TGTGCCAGCAGCCAGGGGGGGGCGGCGAAATATACGCAGTATTTT CASSQGGAAKYTQYF
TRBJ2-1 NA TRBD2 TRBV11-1 TGTGCCAGCAGTCGTAGCGGGGCGTCGGGTGGTGAGCAGTTCTTC CASSRSGASGGEQFF
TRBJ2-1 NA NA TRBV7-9 TGTGCCAGCAGCTTTGGGCAGGGACTCTACAATGAGCAGTTCTTC CASSFGQGLYNEQFF
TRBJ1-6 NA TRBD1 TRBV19 TGTGCCAGTGGAAGGACAGGGATGAATTCACCCCTCCACTTT CASGRTGMNSPLHF
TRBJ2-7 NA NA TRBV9 TGTGCCAGCAGCCCGGAGGGGATCCTGGGCGAGCAGTACTTC CASSPEGILGEQYF
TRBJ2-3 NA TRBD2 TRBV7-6 TGTGCCAGCAGCCTCAGCGGGGGGGCCAAGGGCACAGATACGCAGTATTTT CASSLSGGAKGTDTQYF
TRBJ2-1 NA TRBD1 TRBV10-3 TGTGCCATCAGCGTCAGGGGGCGAATTGAGGACAATGAGCAGTTCTTC CAISVRGRIEDNEQFF
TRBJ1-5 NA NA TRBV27 TGTGCCAGCAGTTTGACAGGAGTGTCGCTCATTCAGCCCCAGCATTTT CASSLTGVSLIQPQHF
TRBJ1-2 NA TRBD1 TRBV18 TGTGCCAGCTCACCATCGGGGACAGTCTATGGCTACACCTTC CASSPSGTVYGYTF
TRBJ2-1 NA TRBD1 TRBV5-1 TGCGCCAGCAGCTTGTTGGGGACAGGGGTTGATGAGCAGTTCTTC CASSLLGTGVDEQFF
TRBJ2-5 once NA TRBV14 TGTGCCAGCAGCCAAGATGAGAATGGGCGGGGGACCCAGTACTTC CASSQDENGRGTQYF
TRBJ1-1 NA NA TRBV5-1 TGCGCCAGCAGGCAGCAGGGTGGGACTGAAGCTTTCTTT CASRQQGGTEAFF
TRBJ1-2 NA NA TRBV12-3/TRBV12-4 TGTGCCAGCAGACAGGGTTGGGGCTACACCTTC CASRQGWGYTF
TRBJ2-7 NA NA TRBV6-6 TGTGCCAGCAGAGGACTCCAAGCCCCTCTCTACGAGCAGTACTTC CASRGLQAPLYEQYF
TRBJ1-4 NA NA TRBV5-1 TGCGCCAGCAGCCCTGGCGGGGGTCGTATTGAAAAACTGTTTTTT CASSPGGGRIEKLFF
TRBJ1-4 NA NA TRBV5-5 TGTGCCAGCAGCTCCCAGGGTGCGGCTAATGAAAAACTGTTTTTT CASSSQGAANEKLFF
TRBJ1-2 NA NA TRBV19 TGTGCCAGTAGTTCCCCAAAAACCGGACAGCCGAACTATGGCTACACCTTC CASSSPKTGQPNYGYTF
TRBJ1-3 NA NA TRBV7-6 TGTGCCAGCAGCTTAGAGGGGGTAGCAGGGAGTTATGGAAACACCATATATTTT CASSLEGVAGSYGNTIYF
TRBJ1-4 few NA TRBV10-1 TGCGCCAGCAGTGACGACAGGAGAAATGAAAAACTGTTTTTT CASSDDRRNEKLFF
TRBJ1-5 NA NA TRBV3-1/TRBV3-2 TGTGCCAGCAGCTCCCGGAGGAATCAGCCCCAGCATTTT CASSSRRNQPQHF
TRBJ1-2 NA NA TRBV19 TGTGCCAGTAGTCCCCAGGGACTGCAGCGCAACTATGGCTACACCTTC CASSPQGLQRNYGYTF
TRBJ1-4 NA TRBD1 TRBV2 TGTGCCAGCAGAGAAACAGGGGGTTATAGTGAAAAACTGTTTTTT CASRETGGYSEKLFF
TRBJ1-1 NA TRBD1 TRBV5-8 TGTGCCAGCAGCAGAGACAGGGCAAGGAAGAACACTGAAGCTTTCTTT CASSRDRARKNTEAFF
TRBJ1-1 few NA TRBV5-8 TGTGCCAGCAGCTTTTTGGGGGGGAGGCGGCCCACTGAAGCTTTCTTT CASSFLGGRRPTEAFF
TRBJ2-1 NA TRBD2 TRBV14 TGTGCCAGCAGCCAACTAACTAGCGGGTACAATGAGCAGTTCTTC CASSQLTSGYNEQFF
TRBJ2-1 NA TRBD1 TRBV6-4 TGTGCCAGCCGGGACAGGGAACACAATGAGCAGTTCTTC CASRDREHNEQFF
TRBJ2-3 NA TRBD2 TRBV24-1 TGTGCCACCAGTGACCCGGCGGGGGGAGACACAGATACGCAGTATTTT CATSDPAGGDTDTQYF
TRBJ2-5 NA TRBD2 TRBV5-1 TGCGCCACCCGGACTAGCGGGAACCAAGAGACCCAGTACTTC CATRTSGNQETQYF
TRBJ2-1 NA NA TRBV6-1 TGTGCCAGCAGTGATAATCTAGCGAGGAATGAGCAGTTCTTC CASSDNLARNEQFF
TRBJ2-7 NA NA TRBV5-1 TGCGCCAGCAGCTTGTCCGGGGGTGCCTACGAGCAGTACTTC CASSLSGGAYEQYF
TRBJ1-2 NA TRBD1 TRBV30 TGTGCCTGGAGTGGTGTCATGGACAGGGGGCACTATGGCTACACCTTC CAWSGVMDRGHYGYTF
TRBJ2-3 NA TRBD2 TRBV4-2 TGTGCCAGCAGCCCAGGTCAGGCTAGCGGGGGGACTAGCACAGATACGCAGTATTTT CASSPGQASGGTSTDTQYF
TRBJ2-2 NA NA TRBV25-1 TGTGCCAGCCTTAGAGGGAACACCGGGGAGCTGTTTTTT CASLRGNTGELFF
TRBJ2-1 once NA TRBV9 TGTGCCAGCAGCGGGGAGTCGGGTAATGAGCAGTTCTTC CASSGESGNEQFF
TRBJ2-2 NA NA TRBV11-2 TGTGCCAGCACCACAACGGAGCTAGCGAACACCGGGGAGCTGTTTTTT CASTTTELANTGELFF
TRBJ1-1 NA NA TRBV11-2 TGTGCCAGCAGCTTAGACCGGTCTGGCCCGGCGGGCACTGAAGCTTTCTTT CASSLDRSGPAGTEAFF
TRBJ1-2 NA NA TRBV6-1 TGTGCCAGCACTGAAAACGTTAACAGGGCCAATGGCTACACCTTC CASTENVNRANGYTF
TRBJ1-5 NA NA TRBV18 TGTGCCAGCGGGCGGGGGGGCGCATCCCAGCCCCAGCATTTT CASGRGGASQPQHF
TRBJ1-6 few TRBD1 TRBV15 TGTGCCACCAGCAAGCGACAGGGAAATTCACCCCTCCACTTT CATSKRQGNSPLHF
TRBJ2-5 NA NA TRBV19 TGTGCCAGTCAACTCGCGGAGACCCAGTACTTC CASQLAETQYF
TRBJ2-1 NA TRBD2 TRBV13 TGTGCCAGCAGCTTAGCCGGCGGGACTAGCGCTTACAATGAGCAGTTCTTC CASSLAGGTSAYNEQFF